Described below is a single TCR beta chain sequence and its context. This sample is drawn from a study of blood T cell repertoires in COVID-19. Overall study context: Samples of COVID-19 (acute and convalescent) were obtained from the United States, Italy and Spain. T cells, B-cell-depleted T cells, or PBMCs provided the cDNA or gDNA that served as material.

Produced via immunoSEQ multiplex PCR; TCRdb's table is partial and in-frame only. Among a few hundred thousand clones listed, about 86% were seen once. The participants were between about 18 and 90 years old and came from some 23 US areas. Recovery meant two consecutive negative NP/OP PCR tests, professional clearance, or resolved symptoms. Material for sequencing was PBMCs or T cells enriched from blood (not recorded which). The sequence was obtained from a woman aged 50 to 60 who had recovered from COVID-19.

This chain's CDR3 is CASSVGGTAANNEQFF. The CDR3 DNA is TGTGCCAGCAGCGTAGGTGGCACAGCAGCCAACAATGAGCAGTTCTTC. This chain uses TRBV9 with TRBJ2-1; D is unclear. The V and J ends lost 0 bases and 5 bases respectively, with 15 bases between them. Germline assignment: CDR1 SGDLS and CDR2 YYNGEE. The CDR3 is 16 amino acids.